This T cell receptor (beta chain) came from a study of shared clonotypes between healthy human individuals. Method: immunoSEQ multiplex PCR; TCRdb's copy keeps in-frame clones and lacks some. This sample has fewer than 650,000 clones, with about three quarters found just once. The CDR3 is 13 amino acids. CDR1 is PRHDT and CDR2 is FYEKMQ in the germline V gene (reference sequence). Trimming took off 1 base at V and 4 bases at J, with 4 bases between the two ends. Caucasian adults residing in Nashville, Tennessee made up all the donors. This sequence joins TRBV13 and TRBJ2-2; D is uncertain. Input material: PBMCs. This receptor was obtained from a woman aged 40 to 49 in good health. Some clones in this sample may be carry-over from other donors' samples. The CDR3 coding sequence is TGTGCCAGCAGCTTAGTATCCACCGGGGAGCTGTTTTTT. Amino acid sequence: CASSLVSTGELFF.